The present entry profiles one T cell receptor beta chain with its context. Using immunoSEQ multiplex PCR, the repertoire was profiled, and TCRdb retains in-frame clones only, with some absent. The sample contains some 300,000 clones, nearly 90% of which appear only once. This CDR3 is built from 17 residues. V lost 4 bases to trimming and J lost 5 bases; unmatched junction nucleotides: 11. The data were taken from a study of blood T cell repertoires in COVID-19. As for the study in general: Whether acute or convalescent, the COVID-19 samples came from the United States, Italy and Spain.

Participants were aged about 18 to 89 years from 20 to 30 US areas. Sample: PBMCs or T cells enriched from blood (not recorded which). The receptor's source is a woman between 18 and 30 years old with acute COVID-19. The J gene is TRBJ1-3, the V gene TRBV23-1, with 10 bases aligning to TRBD1. TRBV23-1 counts as an open reading frame of uncertain function. The CDR3 reads CASSLLPGQGIRNTIYF. In DNA, the CDR3 is TGCGCCAGCAGTCTACTACCGGGACAGGGGATAAGAAACACCATATATTTT.